This T cell receptor (beta chain) was recorded in a study of blood T cells in healthy people across ages. Only one count was recorded for this clonotype. Unmatched junction bases numbered 13, after V lost 1 base and J lost 13 bases. In germline, CDR1 is DFQATT, CDR2 SNEGSKA (reference sequence). The CDR3 consists of 14 residues. Using a J-beta primer mix together with a sample-barcoded 5' primer, a second PCR was run for about 6 to 11 cycles. Every cDNA molecule carried a tag from a template-switch adaptor bearing 12 random nucleotides. TCRdb redid the calling of the 5' RACE reads with MiXCR, one entry per CDR3 protein. The table lists 1,500,000 or so distinct CDR3 sequences, 40% to 45% of them singletons. Healthy Russian Caucasian donors spanned ages about 6 to 95 years.

This TCR derives from a woman in her late teens or twenties in good health. This chain links TRBV20-1 with TRBJ2-1; 7 nucleotides line up with TRBD2. Material for sequencing was blood. The CDR3 loop reads CSARGGGRGLTQFF. CDR3 DNA sequence: TGCAGTGCTAGAGGGGGTGGGAGGGGCTTGACCCAGTTCTTC.